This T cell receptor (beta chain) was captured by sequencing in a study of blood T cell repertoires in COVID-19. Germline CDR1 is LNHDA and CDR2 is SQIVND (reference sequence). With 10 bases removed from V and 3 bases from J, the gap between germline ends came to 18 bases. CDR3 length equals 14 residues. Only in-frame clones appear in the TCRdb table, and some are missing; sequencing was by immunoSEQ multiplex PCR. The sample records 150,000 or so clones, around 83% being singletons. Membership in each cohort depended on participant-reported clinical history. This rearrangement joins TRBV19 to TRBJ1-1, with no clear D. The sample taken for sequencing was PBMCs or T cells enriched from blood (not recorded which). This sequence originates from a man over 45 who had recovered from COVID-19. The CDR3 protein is CATRPPTRHTEAFF. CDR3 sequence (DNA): TGTGCCACGCGCCCCCCGACACGGCACACTGAAGCTTTCTTT. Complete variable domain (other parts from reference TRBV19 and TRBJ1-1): DGGITQSPKYLFRKEGQNVTLSCEQNLNHDAMYWYRQDPGQGLRLIYYSQIVNDFQKGDIAEGYSVSREKKESFPLTVTSAQKNPTAFYLCATRPPTRHTEAFFGQGTRLTVV.